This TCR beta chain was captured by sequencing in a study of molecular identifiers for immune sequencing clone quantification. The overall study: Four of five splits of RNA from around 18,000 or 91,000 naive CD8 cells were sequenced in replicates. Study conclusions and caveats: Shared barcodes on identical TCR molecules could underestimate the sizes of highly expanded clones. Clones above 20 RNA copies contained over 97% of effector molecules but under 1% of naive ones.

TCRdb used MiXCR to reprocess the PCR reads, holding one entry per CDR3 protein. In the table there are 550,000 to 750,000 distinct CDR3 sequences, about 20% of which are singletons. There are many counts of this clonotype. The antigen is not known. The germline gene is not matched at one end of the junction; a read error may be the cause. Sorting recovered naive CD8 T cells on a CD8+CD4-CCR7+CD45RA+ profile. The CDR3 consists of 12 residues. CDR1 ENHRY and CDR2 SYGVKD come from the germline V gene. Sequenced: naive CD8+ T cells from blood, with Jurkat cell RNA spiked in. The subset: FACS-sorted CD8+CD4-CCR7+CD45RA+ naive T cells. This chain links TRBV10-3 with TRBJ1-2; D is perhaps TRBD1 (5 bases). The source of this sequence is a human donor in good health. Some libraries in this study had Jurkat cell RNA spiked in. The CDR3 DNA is TGCGCAGTACTGGGGACCAACTATGGCTACACCTTC. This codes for CAVLGTNYGYTF.